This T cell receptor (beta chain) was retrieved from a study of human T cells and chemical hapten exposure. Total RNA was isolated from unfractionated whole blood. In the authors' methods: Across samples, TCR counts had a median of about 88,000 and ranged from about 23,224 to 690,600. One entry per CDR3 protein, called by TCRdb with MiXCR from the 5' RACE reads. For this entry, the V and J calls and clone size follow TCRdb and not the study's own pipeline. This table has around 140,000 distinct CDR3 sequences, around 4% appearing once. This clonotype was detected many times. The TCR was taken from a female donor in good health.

As DNA, the CDR3 is TGCAGTGCTTCAGGTCTCGCAGCGTTAGCTAACTATGGCTACACCTTC. This codes for CSASGLAALANYGYTF. V and J are TRBV20-1 and TRBJ1-2; no clear D. This CDR3 has 16 residues. Trimming took off 5 bases at V and 0 bases at J, with 19 bases between the two ends. The germline CDR1 and CDR2 sequences are DFQATT and SNEGSKA (reference sequence).